This TCR beta chain was recorded in a study of blood T cell repertoires in COVID-19. Study-level information: Donors in the United States, Italy and Spain gave samples during acute or convalescent COVID-19. The analysed material was cDNA or gDNA that came from T cells, B-cell-depleted T cells, or PBMCs.

Original analysis: Nucleated cell counts were estimated from reference gene primer amplification. Here immunoSEQ multiplex PCR was the method, and the copy in TCRdb shows in-frame clones only, minus some. From that table come the V and J calls and clone size; the DNA was used to work out D and trimming. The top ten clones hold 2% to 3% of a sample with about 230,000 clones, roughly 80% of them seen once. The CDR3 totals 14 residues. The ends were cut back, 5 bases at V and 3 bases at J, with 15 bases in the middle. Germline-derived CDR1 and CDR2 are SGHRS and YFSETQ. Sequencing was done on a sample of peripheral blood. The TCR originated in a woman in her 70s with active or convalescent COVID-19. The V and J genes are TRBV5-1 and TRBJ2-7; D is possibly TRBD2 (7 bases). Here the CDR3 reads CASSGGAGSYEQYF. DNA of the CDR3: TGCGCCAGCAGTGGGGGGGCAGGGAGCTACGAGCAGTACTTC. The variable domain in full, with the rest retrieved from reference TRBV5-1 and TRBJ2-7, is KAGVTQTPRYLIKTRGQQVTLSCSPISGHRSVSWYQQTPGQGLQFLFEYFSETQRNKGNFPGRFSGRQFSNSRSEMNVSTLELGDSALYLCASSGGAGSYEQYFGPGTRLTVT.